Following are 18 T cell receptor beta chains from one sample sequenced in a study of identical twins. TCRdb used MiXCR to reprocess the 5' RACE reads, holding one entry per CDR3 protein. The top ten hold 4% to 5.5% of the sample, which has 700,000 or so distinct CDR3 sequences, 21% seen once. These records were also assigned to another study, of T cells expressing NK-cell markers.

Specimen: PBMCs. These receptors all come from a woman aged 18-29 years in good health.

The chain uses TRBV5-1 and TRBJ2-4; TRBD1 is a possible D gene (6 bases). V was pared by 5 bases and J by 1 base, with 13 bases between. This CDR3 has 15 residues. The germline V gene encodes CDR1 SGHRS and CDR2 YFSETQ. Here the CDR3 reads CASRGAAGAKNIQYF. The CDR3 nucleotides read TGCGCCAGCAGGGGGGCAGCTGGGGCCAAAAACATTCAGTACTTC. Full variable domain (missing parts from reference TRBV5-1 and TRBJ2-4): KAGVTQTPRYLIKTRGQQVTLSCSPISGHRSVSWYQQTPGQGLQFLFEYFSETQRNKGNFPGRFSGRQFSNSRSEMNVSTLELGDSALYLCASRGAAGAKNIQYFGAGTRLSVL.

The rearrangement uses TRBV20-1 and TRBJ2-1; 8 nucleotides agree with TRBD1. The germline V gene has CDR1 DFQATT and CDR2 SNEGSKA (reference sequence). CDR3 size: 13 residues. Trimming at V came to 4 bases and at J to 6 bases, leaving 5 bases not matched to a gene. The CDR3 loop is CSATRDRSNEQFF. DNA for the CDR3: TGCAGTGCTACCCGGGACAGGTCCAATGAGCAGTTCTTC.

This clonotype was recorded a few times. The chain uses TRBV20-1 and TRBJ2-5; 7 bases align to TRBD2. Germline V gene sequence: CDR1 DFQATT, CDR2 SNEGSKA (reference sequence). V trimming: 5 bases; J trimming: 2 bases; junction bases outside the gene matches: 5. The CDR3 contains 13 residues. CDR3 bases: TGCAGTGCTGTTGGGACTACGCAAGAGACCCAGTACTTC. It codes for CSAVGTTQETQYF.

This clonotype was observed many times. In nucleotides, the CDR3 is TGTGCCAGCAGCTCGACCGGGACTTGGGGTCGGGAGACCCAGTACTTC. Encoded protein: CASSSTGTWGRETQYF. The V and J genes are TRBV7-9 and TRBJ2-5, with a tentative D call TRBD2 (6 bases). This CDR3 has 16 residues. V gave up 4 bases and J gave up 5 bases, with 20 bases separating them. Germline CDR1 reads SEHNR; CDR2 reads FQNEAQ (reference sequence).

The chain carries TRBV15 and TRBJ2-1; weak D call: TRBD2 (6 bases). CDR1 and CDR2 from the germline V gene are LNHNV and YYDKDF (reference sequence). The CDR3 is 14 amino acids. V lost 0 bases and J 6 bases, leaving 9 bases between the germline ends. CDR3 residues: CATSREEGLNEQFF. The CDR3 DNA reads TGTGCCACCAGCAGAGAGGAGGGGCTCAATGAGCAGTTCTTC.

This clonotype has just a few counts. This sequence joins TRBV5-1 and TRBJ2-1, with 7 bases fitting TRBD2. The germline gives CDR1 SGHRS, CDR2 YFSETQ. Trimming at V came to 1 base and at J to 9 bases, leaving 10 bases not matched to a gene. CDR3 length equals 15 residues. CDR3 sequence (DNA): TGCGCCAGCAGCTTGTACAGCGGGATAAGTAGTGAGCAGTTCTTC. Translating gives CASSLYSGISSEQFF.

V and J are TRBV7-2 and TRBJ2-3; D remains unclear. The CDR3 sequence is 13 residues long. Germline CDR1 reads SGHTA; CDR2 reads FQGNSA. With 5 bases removed from V and 0 bases from J, the gap between germline ends came to 6 bases. CDR3 nucleotides: TGTGCCAGCAGCGAGCCTAGCACAGATACGCAGTATTTT. Residues: CASSEPSTDTQYF. Using reference TRBV7-2 and TRBJ2-3 for the parts outside the CDR3, the full variable domain is GAGVSQSPSNKVTEKGKDVELRCDPISGHTALYWYRQSLGQGLEFLIYFQGNSAPDKSGLPSDRFSAERTGGSVSTLTIQRTQQEDSAVYLCASSEPSTDTQYFGPGTRLTVL.

V and J are TRBV6-6 and TRBJ1-2; tentatively, D is TRBD1 (6 bases). CDR1 and CDR2 from the germline V gene are MNHNY and SVGAGI (reference sequence). The ends were cut back, 8 bases at V and 7 bases at J, with 17 bases in the middle. This CDR3 contains 13 residues. The CDR3: CASGYRVQGGYTF. CDR3 coding DNA: TGTGCCAGCGGATACAGGGTACAGGGTGGCTACACCTTC.

The chain links TRBV10-3 to TRBJ2-5; D unresolved. Germline V gene data show CDR1 as ENHRY and CDR2 as SYGVKD. Trimming removed 3 bases at V and 4 bases at J, with 6 bases between. The CDR3 loop spans 12 amino acids. The CDR3 nucleotides are TGTGCCATCAGTGATGGGCGAGAGACCCAGTACTTC. Protein sequence: CAISDGRETQYF.

The J gene is TRBJ2-1, the V gene TRBV20-1, with 7 bases identical to TRBD1. CDR3 length: 16 residues. Germline V gene sequence: CDR1 DFQATT, CDR2 SNEGSKA (reference sequence). After removal of 6 bases from V and 4 bases from J, the junction contained 15 bases not matched to a gene. For the CDR3, the DNA is TGCAGTGCCCCCGATCGAAGGGGGCGGACTTACAATGAGCAGTTCTTC. It encodes CSAPDRRGRTYNEQFF.

This clonotype was seen only a few times. J is TRBJ2-1 and V is TRBV5-1, with D tentatively TRBD1 or TRBD2 (5 bases each). V lost 2 bases to trimming and J lost 2 bases, with 11 bases between them. The CDR3 length is 15 residues. The germline V gene has CDR1 SGHRS and CDR2 YFSETQ. CDR3 in DNA: TGCGCCAGCAGCTTTGGGGGACCCCCCTACAATGAGCAGTTCTTC. It yields the protein CASSFGGPPYNEQFF.

This clonotype was counted only a few times. V usage is TRBV29-1 and J usage is TRBJ2-7; the D gene is possibly TRBD1 (6 bases). Germline CDR1 reads SQVTM; CDR2 reads ANQGSEA. The CDR3 has 12 residues. V was trimmed by 6 bases and J by 4 bases, leaving 13 bases between them. CDR3 nucleotides: TGCAGCGTGGTCGAGGGGGTATACGAGCAGTACTTC. This gives the protein CSVVEGVYEQYF.

This clonotype was counted between two and nine times. This chain links TRBV27 with TRBJ2-5, with TRBD2 matching over 9 bases. The trim removed 1 base at V and 5 bases at J, leaving 11 bases unmatched. In germline, CDR1 is MNHEY, CDR2 SMNVEV (reference sequence). This CDR3 comprises 17 residues. The CDR3 DNA reads TGTGCCAGCAGTTTATTCTCACGGCTAGCGGGAAAGGAGACCCAGTACTTC. Amino acid sequence: CASSLFSRLAGKETQYF.

This clonotype was observed at least ten times. The chain links TRBV6-2 or TRBV6-3 to TRBJ2-1; D possibly matches TRBD1 or TRBD2 (5 bases each). Germline V gives CDR1 MNHEY, CDR2 SVGEGT. The CDR3 contains 15 residues. Trimming took 7 bases from V and 8 from J, leaving 21 bases between them. The CDR3 loop is CASKGPGRFGDEQFF. The CDR3 DNA reads TGTGCCAGCAAGGGGCCGGGACGGTTCGGAGATGAGCAGTTCTTC.

This clonotype was seen a handful of times. The chain couples TRBV7-2 to TRBJ2-7; D ambiguous. The CDR3 runs to 14 residues. Germline CDR1 reads SGHTA; CDR2 reads FQGNSA. Trimming removed 0 bases from V and 5 bases from J, with 11 bases in between. This CDR3 reads CASSLAPFRDEQYF. The CDR3 region has the DNA TGTGCCAGCAGCTTAGCTCCGTTCCGGGACGAGCAGTACTTC.

The V gene is TRBV9, the J gene TRBJ1-2; D gene ambiguous. V gave up 0 bases and J gave up 8 bases, with 5 bases separating them. The CDR3 totals 11 residues. Germline V gene lookup returns CDR1 SGDLS and CDR2 YYNGEE. The CDR3 DNA reads as TGTGCCAGCAGCGTAGGAAGGGGCTACACCTTC. Protein: CASSVGRGYTF. The full variable domain, with the rest looked up from reference TRBV9 and TRBJ1-2, is DSGVTQTPKHLITATGQRVTLRCSPRSGDLSVYWYQQSLDQGLQFLIQYYNGEERAKGNILERFSAQQFPDLHSELNLSSLELGDSALYFCASSVGRGYTFGSGTRLTVV.

The chain combines TRBV9 with TRBJ2-2, with D unresolved. Trimming left V 2 bases short and J 4 bases short, with 15 bases between. Germline V lookup: CDR1 SGDLS, CDR2 YYNGEE. The length of the CDR3 is 16 residues. The CDR3 nucleotides are TGTGCCAGCAGCGTTTCGAGGTCCTCCCCCACCGGGGAGCTGTTTTTT. This codes for CASSVSRSSPTGELFF.

The J gene is TRBJ2-2, the V gene TRBV27; possible D gene TRBD2, 6 bases. The germline V and J ends were trimmed by 5 bases and 5 bases, with 21 bases remaining between them. Germline lookup yields CDR1 MNHEY and CDR2 SMNVEV (reference sequence). This CDR3 is built from 17 residues. CDR3 bases: TGTGCCAGCAGTCAACCCCGGACTATTGCCTGGACCGGGGAGCTGTTTTTT. Translated: CASSQPRTIAWTGELFF.